These T cell receptor beta chains were read from a single sample in a study of blood T cells in healthy people across ages. TCRdb fed the 5' RACE reads into MiXCR, producing one record per CDR3 protein. The sample records over 1,300,000 distinct CDR3 sequences, approximately 59% being singletons. The sequencing input was blood. The source is a man aged 18 to 29 in good health. CDR3s include the opening cysteine and the closing phenylalanine or tryptophan. The D gene is left open where the match is weak. Size is stated for part of the rows, as once, few or many counts, or as a class when the clone is expanded.

J,size,D,length,V,DNA,CDR3
TRBJ2-7,.,.,14,TRBV6-5,TGTGCCAGCAGTTCCAAACACCCCAGGACCGAGCAGTACTTC,CASSSKHPRTEQYF
TRBJ2-5,many,.,12,TRBV20-1,TGCAGTGCTGAGACGGGTTTGGAGACCCAGTACTTC,CSAETGLETQYF
TRBJ1-2,few,TRBD1,15,TRBV6-5,TGTGCCAGCAGCCCCGGGACAGGGGCCTTCTATGGCTACACCTTC,CASSPGTGAFYGYTF
TRBJ2-3,.,TRBD1,16,TRBV4-3,TGCGCCAGCAGCCAATCCGGGACAGGGGTCACAGATACGCAGTATTTT,CASSQSGTGVTDTQYF
TRBJ2-7,.,.,15,TRBV28,TGTGCCAGCAGTGGAGGTGGGAATCCGTTTTTGGAGCAGTACTTC,CASSGGGNPFLEQYF
TRBJ1-1,once,.,13,TRBV6-5,TGTGCCAGCAGTCCCTGGGCAGGGATTGAAGCTTTCTTT,CASSPWAGIEAFF
TRBJ2-7,.,TRBD2,17,TRBV12-3/TRBV12-4,TGTGCCAGCAGTTCGGTAGGGCGGGGGGCGGCAAACAATGAGCAGTACTTC,CASSSVGRGAANNEQYF
TRBJ2-1,.,.,12,TRBV12-3/TRBV12-4,TGTGCCAGCGGCCGCTCGGGTAGGCCTCAGTTCTTC,CASGRSGRPQFF
TRBJ2-1,few,TRBD2,13,TRBV6-6,TGTGCCAGCAGTTACTCGCAGCGGGGGGAGCAGTTCTTC,CASSYSQRGEQFF
TRBJ1-6,once,TRBD1,17,TRBV5-1,TGCGCCAGCAGCTTGGGGGAACAGGGGGCGCGGAATTCACCCCTCCACTTT,CASSLGEQGARNSPLHF
TRBJ2-5,.,.,11,TRBV20-1,TGCAGTGCTAGCGGGAGAGAGACCCAGTACTTC,CSASGRETQYF
TRBJ2-7,.,TRBD2,16,TRBV7-9,TGTGCCAGCAGCTTAGCCATAGCGGGAGGGTCCTACGAGCAGTACTTC,CASSLAIAGGSYEQYF
TRBJ2-3,.,TRBD1,15,TRBV5-1,TGCGCCAGCAGCCGAATGGGACAGAAGACAGATACGCAGTATTTT,CASSRMGQKTDTQYF
TRBJ2-1,.,TRBD2,12,TRBV12-3/TRBV12-4,TGTGCCAGCAGTTTGTCTAGCGGGGTGTTGTTCTTC,CASSLSSGVLFF
TRBJ2-2,.,.,16,TRBV5-1,TGCGCCAGCAGCTTAACAGCTAGCAGAGACACCGGGGAGCTGTTTTTT,CASSLTASRDTGELFF
TRBJ2-1,few,.,16,TRBV4-1,TGCGCCAGCAGCCCCGGTGGGGGGACAGCATACAATGAGCAGTTCTTC,CASSPGGGTAYNEQFF
TRBJ1-6,.,TRBD1,17,TRBV4-1,TGCGCCAGCAGCCAAAGTCCCCAGGGGGCGAGGCATTCACCCCTCCACTTT,CASSQSPQGARHSPLHF
TRBJ2-7,few,.,15,TRBV20-1,TGCAGTGCTAGAGATCGTACGACAGGTATGGGCGAGCAGTACTTC,CSARDRTTGMGEQYF
TRBJ2-1,.,.,13,TRBV7-2,TGTGCCAGCAGCGCCGGGTCGAGGAAAAAGCAGTTCTTC,CASSAGSRKKQFF
TRBJ2-5,.,TRBD1,11,TRBV5-5,TGTGCCAGCAGCCTGACAGGGGTTGAGTACTTC,CASSLTGVEYF
TRBJ1-4,.,.,12,TRBV20-1,TGCAGTGCAGGACAGACTGGGGAAAAACTGTTTTTT,CSAGQTGEKLFF
TRBJ2-2,.,.,12,TRBV29-1,TGCAGCGCGACAGGGACTTCGGGGGAGCTGTTTTTT,CSATGTSGELFF
TRBJ2-3,.,TRBD2,14,TRBV12-3/TRBV12-4,TGTGCCAGCGGTCTTAGCGGGGGAGCCTCTCCTGGGTATTTT,CASGLSGGASPGYF
TRBJ2-1,few,.,15,TRBV4-1,TGCGCCAGCACTAGGGGGGGGGACGCGAGCAATGAGCAGTTCTTC,CASTRGGDASNEQFF
TRBJ2-1,.,TRBD2,13,TRBV29-1,TGCAGCGTTGCGGGGGGGCTAGGGAATGAGCAGTTCTTC,CSVAGGLGNEQFF
TRBJ2-1,.,TRBD2,13,TRBV20-1,TGCAGTGCTAGCGTACCGGGACTAGATGAGCAGTTCTTC,CSASVPGLDEQFF
TRBJ1-5,.,.,14,TRBV5-1,TGCGCCAGCAGCTTGTCAGGGGTCAATCAGCCCCAGCATTTT,CASSLSGVNQPQHF
TRBJ2-3,.,.,15,TRBV20-1,TGCAGTGCTAGAGATCTATGGGGAAGCACAGATACGCAGTATTTT,CSARDLWGSTDTQYF
TRBJ2-3,.,.,15,TRBV29-1,TGCAGCGTTGCCGGCAGATCCCCGGGGACAGATACGCAGTATTTT,CSVAGRSPGTDTQYF
TRBJ1-5,.,TRBD1,15,TRBV12-3/TRBV12-4,TGTGCCAGCAGTGAAGGACAGGGAGGTTACCAGCCCCAGCATTTT,CASSEGQGGYQPQHF
TRBJ2-1,.,TRBD2,15,TRBV27,TGTGCCAGCAGGGTGATAGCGGGGCTTTACAATGAGCAGTTCTTC,CASRVIAGLYNEQFF
TRBJ2-6,.,.,16,TRBV4-1,TGCGCCAGCAGCCCCTATGAGGGAGCTGGGGCCAACGTCCTGACTTTC,CASSPYEGAGANVLTF
TRBJ2-5,few,TRBD2,16,TRBV12-3/TRBV12-4,TGTGCCAGCAGTTTAGTTAGCCTAGCGGGACAAGAGACCCAGTACTTC,CASSLVSLAGQETQYF
TRBJ2-7,many,TRBD1,14,TRBV4-3,TGCGCCAGCAGCCAGGGACAGGGGGTCTACGAGCAGTACTTC,CASSQGQGVYEQYF
TRBJ2-7,few,.,12,TRBV29-1,TGCAGCGCCGAGGTTACGGTTAACGAGCAGTACTTC,CSAEVTVNEQYF
TRBJ1-2,.,.,12,TRBV10-3,TGTGCCATGGCGACAGGTCGCTATGGCTACACCTTC,CAMATGRYGYTF
TRBJ2-5,.,TRBD1,15,TRBV5-1,TGCGCCAGCAGCTTGGGAGGGACAGGGTTGGAGACCCAGTACTTC,CASSLGGTGLETQYF
TRBJ2-1,few,.,15,TRBV5-1,TGCGCCAGCAGCTTAGGGCGTGACTCCTACAATGAGCAGTTCTTC,CASSLGRDSYNEQFF
TRBJ2-7,.,TRBD1,12,TRBV25-1,TGTGCCACGGCCACAGGGGGCTACGAGCAGTACTTC,CATATGGYEQYF
TRBJ1-2,.,.,15,TRBV4-1,TGCGCCAGCAGCCTTCTACAATGGACGGACTATGGCTACACCTTC,CASSLLQWTDYGYTF
TRBJ2-6,.,TRBD1,18,TRBV28,TGTGCCAGCAGTCCCCCGGGACAGGACGGCTCTGGGGCCAACGTCCTGAATTTC,CASSPPGQDGSGANVLNF
TRBJ1-1,.,.,13,TRBV29-1,TGCAGCGTAATGAGAGGGGTCCGGACTGAAGCTTTCTTT,CSVMRGVRTEAFF
TRBJ2-7,.,.,19,TRBV7-2,TGTGCCAGCAGCTTAACCGCGGGACGAGAAGGGGGGCCATACAATGAGCAGTACTTC,CASSLTAGREGGPYNEQYF
TRBJ1-2,.,.,17,TRBV7-2,TGTGCCAGCAGCTCAAACCGGGACCCAAGGTTTAACTATGGCTACACCTTC,CASSSNRDPRFNYGYTF
TRBJ2-4,.,.,15,TRBV27,TGTGCCAGCAGTTTATCAGCGGTAGCCAAAAACATTCAGTACTTC,CASSLSAVAKNIQYF